Given below is one T cell receptor (beta chain) in context. TCRdb ran MiXCR on the PCR reads and lists one entry per CDR3 protein. The table includes hundreds of thousands of distinct CDR3 sequences, roughly a quarter detected once. These data come from a study of molecular identifiers for immune sequencing clone quantification. The CDR3 runs to 15 residues. Germline V CDR1 and CDR2: LGHNA, YSLEER. Trimming stripped 0 bases from V and 4 bases from J, with 7 bases between. This chain links TRBV4-3 with TRBJ1-6, with D hard to call. This clonotype originated in a human donor in good health. Some libraries in this study had Jurkat cell RNA spiked in. Sequencing was performed on naive CD8+ T cells from blood, with Jurkat cell RNA spiked in. Subset: FACS-sorted CD8+CD4-CCR7+CD45RA+ naive T cells. The CDR3 region has the DNA TGCGCCAGCAGCCAAGATGTGGAGTATAATTCACCCCTCCACTTT. Residues: CASSQDVEYNSPLHF.